These 29 T cell receptor beta chains share one sample of origin, sequenced in a study of cytomegalovirus exposure and HLA in healthy donors. The PCR had 60 Vbeta and 13 Jbeta primers. TCRdb's copy holds only in-frame clones and misses some; the assay was immunoSEQ multiplex PCR. The sample contains tens of thousands of clones, about four fifths of which appear only once. Material for sequencing was PBMCs. Receptors were obtained from a male donor in good health and CMV-seropositive.

The chain couples TRBV5-6 to TRBJ2-7; tentatively, D is TRBD2 (5 bases). The germline V and J ends were trimmed by 4 bases and 4 bases, with 24 bases remaining between them. Germline V CDR1 and CDR2: SGHDT, YYEEEE. The CDR3 is 17 residues long. CDR3 region: CASSPFIGGGPSYEQYF. CDR3 bases: TGTGCCAGCAGCCCATTCATCGGCGGAGGTCCTTCTTACGAGCAGTACTTC.

The V call is TRBV7-8, the J call TRBJ2-4; weak D call: TRBD1 (6 bases). Germline V CDR1 and CDR2: SGHVS, FQNEAQ. With 4 bases removed from V and 4 bases from J, the gap between germline ends came to 17 bases. This CDR3 is 16 amino acids long. CDR3 loop: CASSSQDRRAKNIQYF. In nucleotides, the CDR3 is TGTGCCAGCAGCTCGCAGGACAGACGAGCAAAAAACATTCAGTACTTC.

Of note for this clone: This likely comes from a read error, as the CDR3 has no conserved phenylalanine or tryptophan at its end. The V and J genes are TRBV6-5 and TRBJ1-3; D remains ambiguous. V was clipped by 0 bases and J by 3 bases, with 9 bases between them. CDR1 and CDR2 from the germline V gene are MNHEY and SVGAGI. The CDR3 has 15 residues. The CDR3 DNA reads as TGTGCCAGCAGTTACTCGAACAGTGATGGAAACACCATATATTCT. Its protein product is CASSYSNSDGNTIYS.

This clone was detected a few times. The chain is built from TRBV9 and TRBJ2-7, with D possibly matching TRBD2 (5 bases). This CDR3 has 14 residues. V gave up 3 bases and J gave up 3 bases, with 13 bases separating them. CDR1 and CDR2 (germline): SGDLS, YYNGEE. CDR3 region: CASSDSLEGYEQYF. CDR3 DNA: TGTGCCAGCAGCGACAGTCTAGAGGGCTACGAGCAGTACTTC.

V is TRBV19 and J is TRBJ2-1, with D possibly TRBD1 on 5 matching bases. In germline, CDR1 is LNHDA, CDR2 SQIVND (reference sequence). Deletions cut 3 bases from V and 8 bases from J, with 14 bases between. The CDR3 has 14 amino acids. The CDR3 spells CASSIGAQVHEQFF. CDR3 nucleotides: TGTGCCAGTAGTATTGGGGCGCAGGTCCATGAGCAGTTCTTC.

This clone was recorded a few times. The gene calls are TRBV2 and TRBJ1-5; D perhaps matches TRBD1 (5 bases). Between the trimmed V and J ends, which lost 1 base and 2 bases, there was a span of 6 bases. The CDR3 covers 14 residues. The germline gives CDR1 SNHLY, CDR2 FYNNEI. CDR3 in DNA: TGTGCCAGCAGTGAAGTGACAGGCAATCAGCCCCAGCATTTT. It specifies CASSEVTGNQPQHF.

This clone appeared a few times. V and J are TRBV5-5 and TRBJ2-7; TRBD2 might be the D (5 bases). CDR3 length: 13 amino acids. Trimming stripped 0 bases from V and 4 bases from J, with 8 bases between. Germline CDR1 is SGHKS and CDR2 is YYEKEE (reference sequence). CDR3 sequence (DNA): TGTGCCAGCAGCTTGGGGACTCTATACGAGCAGTACTTC. Translating gives CASSLGTLYEQYF.

The count of this clone is one. The chain uses TRBV7-6 and TRBJ2-2; tentatively, D is TRBD2 (6 bases). V was pared by 2 bases and J by 0 bases, with 10 bases between. CDR1 and CDR2 from the germline V gene are SGHVS and FNYEAQ. The CDR3 contains 16 residues. The CDR3 sequence: CASSLSAGPNTGELFF. The CDR3 DNA sequence: TGTGCCAGCAGCTTATCAGCGGGCCCGAACACCGGGGAGCTGTTTTTT. The variable domain in full, completed from reference TRBV7-6 and TRBJ2-2, reads GAGVSQSPRYKVTKRGQDVALRCDPISGHVSLYWYRQALGQGPEFLTYFNYEAQQDKSGLPNDRFSAERPEGSISTLTIQRTEQRDSAMYRCASSLSAGPNTGELFFGEGSRLTVL.

This clone was seen just once. The rearrangement uses TRBV7-2 and TRBJ1-1; no clear D gene. The germline V gene has CDR1 SGHTA and CDR2 FQGNSA. The CDR3 totals 14 residues. V was cut by 4 bases and J by 1 base, with 10 bases left in between. This CDR3 is CASSSRIQNTEAFF. Written as DNA, the CDR3 is TGTGCCAGCAGCTCCAGGATCCAGAACACTGAAGCTTTCTTT.

The chain carries TRBV11-2 and TRBJ1-4, with D possibly TRBD1 on 5 matching bases. The germline CDR1 and CDR2 sequences are SGHAT and FQNNGV. The ends were cut back, 10 bases at V and 8 bases at J, with 11 bases in the middle. The CDR3 covers 11 residues. The CDR3 protein is CATRRGEKLFF. The CDR3 DNA sequence: TGTGCCACCAGGCGGGGGGAAAAACTGTTTTTT.

The V call is TRBV30, the J call TRBJ1-1; D ambiguous. Looked up from germline, CDR1 is GTSNPN and CDR2 is SVGIG (reference sequence). This CDR3 contains 14 residues. Trimming removed 2 bases at V and 0 bases at J, with 10 bases between. CDR3 bases: TGTGCCTGGAGTAGAGGTATTCTGAACACTGAAGCTTTCTTT. This sequence encodes CAWSRGILNTEAFF.

The genes are TRBV29-1 and TRBJ2-1; 15 bases are shared with TRBD2. Germline V gives CDR1 SQVTM, CDR2 ANQGSEA. With 5 bases clipped from V and 6 bases from J, the junction kept 2 bases outside the gene matches. The CDR3 runs 14 residues. The CDR3 sequence is CSVRGLAGGNEQFF. In DNA form, the CDR3 reads TGCAGCGTTCGGGGACTAGCGGGGGGCAATGAGCAGTTCTTC.

This sequence joins TRBV7-8 and TRBJ1-3; 7 bases are shared with TRBD1. Germline-derived CDR1 and CDR2 are SGHVS and FQNEAQ. The V segment lost 5 bases and the J segment 3 bases; nucleotides outside the gene matches: 10. The CDR3 consists of 16 residues. For the CDR3, the DNA is TGTGCCAGCAGCCCGGACAGGACGCCTGGTGGAAACACCATATATTTT. It translates to CASSPDRTPGGNTIYF.

This clone was counted between two and nine times. V and J are TRBV6-1 and TRBJ2-7, with D maybe TRBD2 (6 bases). Germline CDR1 MNHNS, CDR2 SASEGT. This CDR3 comprises 15 residues. V lost 7 bases, J lost 3 bases, and 19 bases lay in between. Here the CDR3 DNA reads TGTGCCAGCACTCGACCCGGGACTTCAGACTACGAGCAGTACTTC. Protein: CASTRPGTSDYEQYF.

This clone has only a few counts. This chain connects TRBV6-5 to TRBJ1-2, with D possibly TRBD1 on 5 matching bases. Looked up from germline, CDR1 is MNHEY and CDR2 is SVGAGI. V was clipped by 6 bases and J by 2 bases, with 10 bases between them. This CDR3 contains 13 residues. This CDR3 reads CASRYDRNYGYTF. In DNA form, the CDR3 reads TGTGCCAGCAGATACGACAGAAACTATGGCTACACCTTC.

The CDR3: CASSQDLGTGGCGYTF. Written as DNA, the CDR3 is TGCGCCAGCAGCCAAGATCTAGGGACAGGGGGCTGTGGCTACACCTTC. The genes are TRBV4-1 and TRBJ1-2, with 12 bases identical to TRBD1. The J segment lost 7 bases and the V segment lost 0 bases, leaving 6 bases of the junction unmatched. This CDR3 has 16 residues. Germline CDR1 reads MGHRA; CDR2 reads YSYEKL.

The J gene is TRBJ1-1, the V gene TRBV5-1, with D possibly being TRBD1 (6 bases). The CDR3 consists of 13 residues. The germline CDR1 and CDR2 sequences are SGHRS and YFSETQ. Between the trimmed V and J ends, which lost 9 bases and 1 base, there was a span of 13 bases. The CDR3 loop reads CATRRGQNTEAFF. CDR3 in DNA: TGCGCCACCCGACGGGGACAGAACACTGAAGCTTTCTTT.

V and J are TRBV28 and TRBJ2-1; D might be TRBD2 (6 bases). Germline V lookup: CDR1 MDHEN, CDR2 SYDVKM. The CDR3 consists of 14 residues. The germline V and J ends were trimmed by 8 bases and 5 bases, with 16 bases remaining between them. CDR3 loop: CASRERGGHNEQFF. CDR3 in DNA: TGTGCCAGCCGCGAGAGGGGAGGCCACAATGAGCAGTTCTTC.

The V call is TRBV6-6, the J call TRBJ2-5; D unclear. This CDR3 spans 16 amino acids. V lost 4 bases and J lost 5, with 20 bases in between. Germline V gene lookup returns CDR1 MNHNY and CDR2 SVGAGI (reference sequence). The CDR3 DNA reads as TGTGCCAGCAGTTCCATACCGACTCAAGCACGGGAGACCCAGTACTTC. This translates into CASSSIPTQARETQYF.

This chain uses TRBV5-6 with TRBJ2-7; D may be TRBD1 (6 bases). Trimming shortened V by 4 bases and J by 6 bases, and 11 bases separated the two germline ends. The CDR3 totals 12 residues. Germline V gives CDR1 SGHDT, CDR2 YYEEEE. As DNA, the CDR3 is TGTGCCAGCAGCGGGACAATGAGCGAGCAGTACTTC. Its translation is CASSGTMSEQYF.

The rearrangement uses TRBV7-9 and TRBJ2-5; D is unresolved. The DNA end lines up better with TRBJ2-7; the J call may be wrong. This CDR3 comprises 16 residues. Germline lookup yields CDR1 SEHNR and CDR2 FQNEAQ (reference sequence). This CDR3 is CASSLNLLGSSYEQYF. The CDR3, as DNA: TGTGCCAGCAGCTTAAATCTTCTAGGCAGCTCCTACGAGCAGTACTTC.

This clone has at least ten counts. The chain combines TRBV4-1 with TRBJ2-7; 9 nucleotides agree with TRBD2. Germline V lookup: CDR1 MGHRA, CDR2 YSYEKL. V was pared by 4 bases and J by 0 bases, with 7 bases of the junction left unmatched. The CDR3 runs 16 residues. The CDR3 sequence is CASSLSLAGSSYEQYF. The CDR3 DNA reads as TGCGCCAGCAGCCTGAGCCTAGCGGGAAGCTCCTACGAGCAGTACTTC.

The chain joins TRBV28 to TRBJ2-1; 7 bases align to TRBD1. V lost 4 bases to trimming and J lost 9 bases; unmatched junction nucleotides: 0. This CDR3 spans 11 amino acids. Per germline, CDR1 MDHEN and CDR2 SYDVKM. In DNA, the CDR3 is TGTGCCAGCAGTTACAGGGGTGAGCAGTTCTTC. The encoded protein is CASSYRGEQFF.

This chain uses TRBV2 with TRBJ1-5, with no clear D. The germline gives CDR1 SNHLY, CDR2 FYNNEI. Trimming removed 8 bases from V and 4 bases from J, with 12 bases in between. This CDR3 has 13 residues. CDR3 bases: TGTGCCAGCGGCTGGGGAGAGAATCAGCCCCAGCATTTT. Amino acids: CASGWGENQPQHF.

The chain is built from TRBV4-1 and TRBJ1-1; no firm D call. Germline assignment: CDR1 MGHRA and CDR2 YSYEKL. The CDR3 runs 13 residues. V lost 0 bases to trimming and J lost 10 bases, with 12 bases between them. CDR3: CASSQERVSGAFF. The CDR3 DNA reads TGCGCCAGCAGCCAAGAACGGGTTTCTGGAGCTTTCTTT.

The rearrangement links TRBV5-6 to TRBJ1-6; 9 bases are shared with TRBD1. The germline CDR1 and CDR2 sequences are SGHDT and YYEEEE. The J segment lost 7 bases and the V segment lost 6 bases, leaving 2 bases of the junction unmatched. The CDR3 loop spans 13 amino acids. The CDR3 is CASNGQGNSPLHF. For the CDR3, the DNA is TGTGCCAGCAACGGACAGGGGAATTCACCCCTCCACTTT. The full variable domain, in which reference TRBV5-6 and TRBJ1-6 provide the parts outside the CDR3, is DAGVTQSPTHLIKTRGQQVTLRCSPKSGHDTVSWYQQALGQGPQFIFQYYEEEERQRGNFPDRFSGHQFPNYSSELNVNALLLGDSALYLCASNGQGNSPLHFGNGTRLTVT.

The V call is TRBV18, the J call TRBJ1-5; TRBD1 might be the D (5 bases). V was clipped by 2 bases and J by 5 bases, with 10 bases between them. CDR3 length: 14 residues. CDR1 and CDR2 from the germline V gene are KGHSH and LQKENI. The CDR3 DNA reads as TGTGCCAGCTCACCAGCAGGGTCCTATCAGCCCCAGCATTTT. It encodes CASSPAGSYQPQHF.

This chain joins TRBV6-5 and TRBJ1-2, with no clear D. Germline CDR1 is MNHEY and CDR2 is SVGAGI. CDR3 length: 13 residues. Trimming stripped 6 bases from V and 4 bases from J, with 12 bases between. Written as DNA, the CDR3 is TGTGCCAGCAGCCAAGCGGTTTTCTATGGCTACACCTTC. It codes for CASSQAVFYGYTF.

This chain connects TRBV28 to TRBJ1-2; D ambiguous. Germline V lookup: CDR1 MDHEN, CDR2 SYDVKM. Trimming removed 6 bases from V and 4 bases from J, with 12 bases in between. The CDR3 consists of 13 residues. The CDR3 region has the DNA TGTGCCAGCAGACCAGACTTTCTCTATGGCTACACCTTC. The encoded protein is CASRPDFLYGYTF.